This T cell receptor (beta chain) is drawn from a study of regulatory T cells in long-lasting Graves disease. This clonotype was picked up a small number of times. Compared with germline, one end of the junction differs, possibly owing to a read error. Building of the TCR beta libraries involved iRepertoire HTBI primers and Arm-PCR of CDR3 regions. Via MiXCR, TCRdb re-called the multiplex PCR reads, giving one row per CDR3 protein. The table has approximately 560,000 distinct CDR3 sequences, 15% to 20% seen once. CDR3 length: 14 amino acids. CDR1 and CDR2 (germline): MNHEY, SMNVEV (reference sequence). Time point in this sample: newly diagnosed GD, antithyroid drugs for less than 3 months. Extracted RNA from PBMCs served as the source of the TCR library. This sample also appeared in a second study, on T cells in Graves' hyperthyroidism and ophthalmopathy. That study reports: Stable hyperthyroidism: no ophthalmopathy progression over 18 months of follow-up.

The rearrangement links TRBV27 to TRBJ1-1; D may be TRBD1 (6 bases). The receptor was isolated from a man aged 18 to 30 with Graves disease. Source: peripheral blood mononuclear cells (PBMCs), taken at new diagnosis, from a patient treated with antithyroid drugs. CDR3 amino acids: CVSSIRGLNTEAFF. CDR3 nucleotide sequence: TGTGTCAGCAGTATCAGGGGATTGAACACTGAAGCTTTCTTT.